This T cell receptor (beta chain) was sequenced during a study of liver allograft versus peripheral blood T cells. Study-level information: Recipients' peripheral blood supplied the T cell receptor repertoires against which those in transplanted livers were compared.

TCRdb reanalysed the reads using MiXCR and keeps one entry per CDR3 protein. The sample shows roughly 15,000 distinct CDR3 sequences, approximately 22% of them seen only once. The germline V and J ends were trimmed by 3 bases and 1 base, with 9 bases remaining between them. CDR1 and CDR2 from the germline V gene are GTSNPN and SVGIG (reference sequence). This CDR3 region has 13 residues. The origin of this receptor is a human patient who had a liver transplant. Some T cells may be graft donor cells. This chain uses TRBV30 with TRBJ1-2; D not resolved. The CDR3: CAWSPSGNYGYTF. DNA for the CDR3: TGTGCCTGGAGCCCGTCGGGTAACTATGGCTACACCTTC.